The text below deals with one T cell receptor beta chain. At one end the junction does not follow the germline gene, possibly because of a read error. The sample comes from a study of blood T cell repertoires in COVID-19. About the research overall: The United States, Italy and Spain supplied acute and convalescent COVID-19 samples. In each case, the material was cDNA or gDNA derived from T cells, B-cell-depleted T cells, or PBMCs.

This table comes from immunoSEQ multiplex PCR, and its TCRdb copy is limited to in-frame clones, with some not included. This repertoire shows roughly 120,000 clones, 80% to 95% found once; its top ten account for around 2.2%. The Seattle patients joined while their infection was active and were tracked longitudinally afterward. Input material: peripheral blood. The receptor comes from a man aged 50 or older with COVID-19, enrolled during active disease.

The CDR3 sequence: CASSPLTGEAETQYF. The CDR3 bases are TGTGCCAGCTCCCCACTCACAGGGGAGGCAGAGACCCAGTACTTC. The rearrangement uses TRBV18 and TRBJ2-5; D might be TRBD1 (7 bases). The CDR3 runs 15 residues. Germline V gene data show CDR1 as KGHSH and CDR2 as LQKENI. The variable domain in full, with the rest retrieved from reference TRBV18 and TRBJ2-5, is NAGVMQNPRHLVRRRGQEARLRCSPMKGHSHVYWYRQLPEEGLKFMVYLQKENIIDESGMPKERFSAEFPKEGPSILRIQQVVRGDSAAYFCASSPLTGEAETQYFGPGTRLLVL.